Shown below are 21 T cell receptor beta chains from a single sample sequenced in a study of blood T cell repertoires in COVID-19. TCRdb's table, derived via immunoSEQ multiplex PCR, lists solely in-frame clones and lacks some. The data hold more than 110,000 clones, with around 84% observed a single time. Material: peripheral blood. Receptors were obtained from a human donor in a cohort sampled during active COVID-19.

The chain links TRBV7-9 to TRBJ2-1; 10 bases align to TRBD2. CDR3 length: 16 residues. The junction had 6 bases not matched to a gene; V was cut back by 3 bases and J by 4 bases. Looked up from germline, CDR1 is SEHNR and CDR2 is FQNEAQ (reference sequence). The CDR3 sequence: CASSFGASGRYNEQFF. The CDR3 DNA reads TGTGCCAGCAGCTTTGGAGCTAGCGGGAGATACAATGAGCAGTTCTTC. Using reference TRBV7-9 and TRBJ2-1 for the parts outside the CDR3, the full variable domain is DTGVSQNPRHKITKRGQNVTFRCDPISEHNRLYWYRQTLGQGPEFLTYFQNEAQLEKSRLLSDRFSAERPKGSFSTLEIQRTEQGDSAMYLCASSFGASGRYNEQFFGPGTRLTVL.

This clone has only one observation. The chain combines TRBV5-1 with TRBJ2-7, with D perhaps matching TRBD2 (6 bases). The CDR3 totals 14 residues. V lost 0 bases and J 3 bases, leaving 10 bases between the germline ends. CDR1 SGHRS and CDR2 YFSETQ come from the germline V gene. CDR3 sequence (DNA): TGCGCCAGCAGCTTGGGTGGAGGGGACTACGAGCAGTACTTC. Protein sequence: CASSLGGGDYEQYF.

The chain's CDR3 is CASWDAGNTGELFF. CDR3 nucleotides: TGTGCCAGCTGGGACGCGGGAAACACCGGGGAGCTGTTTTTT. This rearrangement joins TRBV2 to TRBJ2-2, with TRBD2 as a possible D gene (6 bases). V shed 8 bases and J shed 2 bases, with 12 bases lying between them. The CDR3 runs to 14 residues. Looked up from germline, CDR1 is SNHLY and CDR2 is FYNNEI.

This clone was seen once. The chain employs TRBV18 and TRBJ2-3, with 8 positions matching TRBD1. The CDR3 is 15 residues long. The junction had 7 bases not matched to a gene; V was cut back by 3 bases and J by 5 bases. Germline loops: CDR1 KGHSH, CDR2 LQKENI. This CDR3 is CASSPTGVRGDTQYF. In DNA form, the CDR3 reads TGTGCCAGCTCACCGACAGGGGTTCGGGGAGATACGCAGTATTTT. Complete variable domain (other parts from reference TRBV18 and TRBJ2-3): NAGVMQNPRHLVRRRGQEARLRCSPMKGHSHVYWYRQLPEEGLKFMVYLQKENIIDESGMPKERFSAEFPKEGPSILRIQQVVRGDSAAYFCASSPTGVRGDTQYFGPGTRLTVL.

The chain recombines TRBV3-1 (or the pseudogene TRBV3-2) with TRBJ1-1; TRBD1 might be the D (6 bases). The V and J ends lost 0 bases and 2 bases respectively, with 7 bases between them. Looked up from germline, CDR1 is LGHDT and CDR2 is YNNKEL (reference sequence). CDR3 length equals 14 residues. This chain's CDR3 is CASSQEDRNTEAFF. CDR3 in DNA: TGTGCCAGCAGCCAAGAGGACAGAAACACTGAAGCTTTCTTT.

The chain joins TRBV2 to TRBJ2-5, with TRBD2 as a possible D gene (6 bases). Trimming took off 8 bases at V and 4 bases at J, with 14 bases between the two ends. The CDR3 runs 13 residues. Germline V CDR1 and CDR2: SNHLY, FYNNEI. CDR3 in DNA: TGTGCCAGCGGGTCTCTGGGAGGAGAGACCCAGTACTTC. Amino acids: CASGSLGGETQYF.

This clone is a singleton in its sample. The CDR3, as DNA: TGTGCCAGCAGCTCCCAGCGGGGGGTCAATGAGCAGTTCTTC. It yields the protein CASSSQRGVNEQFF. V and J are TRBV7-2 and TRBJ2-1, with 9 positions matching TRBD2. The CDR3 spans 14 residues. CDR1 is SGHTA and CDR2 is FQGNSA in the germline V gene. V shed 4 bases and J 6 bases; nucleotides not matched to a gene: 4.

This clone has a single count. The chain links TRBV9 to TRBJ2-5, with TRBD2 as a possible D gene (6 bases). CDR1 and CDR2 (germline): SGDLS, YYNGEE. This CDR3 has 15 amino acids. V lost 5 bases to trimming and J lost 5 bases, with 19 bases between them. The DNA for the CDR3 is TGTGCCAGCAGTGTCAATTCTCGGAGCGGGGAGACCCAGTACTTC. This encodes CASSVNSRSGETQYF.

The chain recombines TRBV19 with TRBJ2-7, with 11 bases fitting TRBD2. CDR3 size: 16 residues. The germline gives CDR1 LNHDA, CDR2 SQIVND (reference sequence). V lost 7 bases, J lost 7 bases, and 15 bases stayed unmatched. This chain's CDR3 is CASNGGSGLAGSEQYF. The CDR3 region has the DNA TGTGCCAGTAACGGAGGATCCGGACTAGCGGGTAGTGAGCAGTACTTC.

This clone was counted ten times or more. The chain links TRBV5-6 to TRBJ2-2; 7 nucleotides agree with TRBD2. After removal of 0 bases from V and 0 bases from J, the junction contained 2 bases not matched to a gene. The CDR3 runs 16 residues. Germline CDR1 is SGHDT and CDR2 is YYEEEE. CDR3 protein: CASSLVAGTNTGELFF. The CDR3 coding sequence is TGTGCCAGCAGCTTGGTAGCGGGTACGAACACCGGGGAGCTGTTTTTT.

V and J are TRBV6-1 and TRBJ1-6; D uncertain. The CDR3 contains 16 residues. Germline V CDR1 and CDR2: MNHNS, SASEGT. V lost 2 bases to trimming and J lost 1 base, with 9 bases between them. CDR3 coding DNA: TGTGCCAGCAGTGAAACGGTTTTATCCTATAATTCACCCCTCCACTTT. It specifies CASSETVLSYNSPLHF.

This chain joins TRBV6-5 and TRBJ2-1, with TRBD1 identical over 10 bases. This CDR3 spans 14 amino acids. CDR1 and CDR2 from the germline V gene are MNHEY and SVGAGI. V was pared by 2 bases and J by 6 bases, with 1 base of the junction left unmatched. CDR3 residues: CASSYDRGPNEQFF. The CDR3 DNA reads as TGTGCCAGCAGTTACGACAGGGGGCCCAATGAGCAGTTCTTC.

The CDR3 nucleotides are TGTGCCAGCAGTCCAAGCAGGACAGGGCTCTCCTACAATGAGCAGTTCTTC. This translates into CASSPSRTGLSYNEQFF. This chain connects TRBV6-6 to TRBJ2-1, with 8 bases matching TRBD1. V dropped 5 bases and J dropped 0; count of bases not matched to a gene: 9. The length of the CDR3 is 17 residues. In germline, CDR1 is MNHNY, CDR2 SVGAGI (reference sequence).

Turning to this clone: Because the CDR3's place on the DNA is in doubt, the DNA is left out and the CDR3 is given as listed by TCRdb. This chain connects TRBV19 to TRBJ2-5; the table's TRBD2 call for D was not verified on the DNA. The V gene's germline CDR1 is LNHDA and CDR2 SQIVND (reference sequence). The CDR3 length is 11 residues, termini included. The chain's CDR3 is CASTSGETQYF.

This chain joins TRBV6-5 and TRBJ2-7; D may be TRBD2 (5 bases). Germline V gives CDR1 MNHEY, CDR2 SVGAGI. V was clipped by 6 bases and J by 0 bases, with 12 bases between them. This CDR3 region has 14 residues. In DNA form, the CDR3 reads TGTGCCAGCAGCACCGGGATAACCTCCTACGAGCAGTACTTC. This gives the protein CASSTGITSYEQYF.

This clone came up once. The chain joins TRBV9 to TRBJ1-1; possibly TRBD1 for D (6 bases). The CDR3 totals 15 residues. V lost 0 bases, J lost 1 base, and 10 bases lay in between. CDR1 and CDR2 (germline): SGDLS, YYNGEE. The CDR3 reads CASSVAGQKNTEAFF. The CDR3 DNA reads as TGTGCCAGCAGCGTAGCTGGACAGAAGAACACTGAAGCTTTCTTT.

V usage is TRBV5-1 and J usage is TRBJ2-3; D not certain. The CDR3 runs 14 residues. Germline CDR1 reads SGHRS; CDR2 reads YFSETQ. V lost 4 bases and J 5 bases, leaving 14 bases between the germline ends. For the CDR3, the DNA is TGCGCCAGCAGCCACAGTGGAACCGTAGATACGCAGTATTTT. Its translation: CASSHSGTVDTQYF.

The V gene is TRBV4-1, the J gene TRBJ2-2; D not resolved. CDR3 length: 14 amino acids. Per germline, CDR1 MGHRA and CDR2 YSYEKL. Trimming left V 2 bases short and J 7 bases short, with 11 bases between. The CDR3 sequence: CASSQYVGHGELFF. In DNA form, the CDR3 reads TGCGCCAGCAGCCAATACGTGGGCCACGGGGAGCTGTTTTTT.

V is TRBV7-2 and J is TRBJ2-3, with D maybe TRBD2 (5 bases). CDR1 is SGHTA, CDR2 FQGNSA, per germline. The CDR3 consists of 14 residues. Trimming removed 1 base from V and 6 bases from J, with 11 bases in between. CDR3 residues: CASSLGLAFDTQYF. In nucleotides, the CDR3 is TGTGCCAGCAGCTTAGGTCTAGCTTTTGATACGCAGTATTTT.

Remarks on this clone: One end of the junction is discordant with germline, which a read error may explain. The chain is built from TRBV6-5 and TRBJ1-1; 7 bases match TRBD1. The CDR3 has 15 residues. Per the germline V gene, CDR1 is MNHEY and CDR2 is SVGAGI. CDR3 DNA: TGTGCCAGCAGTGACTCGGCAGGGGGAAGCACTGAAGCTTTCTTT. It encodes CASSDSAGGSTEAFF.

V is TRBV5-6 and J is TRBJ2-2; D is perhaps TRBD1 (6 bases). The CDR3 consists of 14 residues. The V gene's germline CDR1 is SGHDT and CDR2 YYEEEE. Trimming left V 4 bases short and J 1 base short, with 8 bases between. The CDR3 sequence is CASSPGQNTGELFF. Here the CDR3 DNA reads TGTGCCAGCAGCCCGGGACAGAACACCGGGGAGCTGTTTTTT.